This TCR beta chain was found in a study of STAT5B mutations in CD4+ large granular lymphocyte leukemia. Authors' methods: Productive clonotypes were detectable down to 2.59 x 10-5 frequency. The table came from immunoSEQ multiplex PCR; TCRdb's copy has only in-frame clones and leaves some out. V and J calls and clone size are those listed in that table; D and trimming were worked out from the DNA. The sample holds about 48,000 clones, 55% to 75% seen once. General observations from the study: 8/27 top patient clones versus 2/35 control clones were TRBV06-family. 25% of private leukemic clonotypes occurred rarely in other patients' non-leukemic repertoires.

The CDR3 length is 15 residues. Germline V gives CDR1 SGHDT, CDR2 YYEEEE. V lost 4 bases and J lost 9, with 17 bases in between. A note on this clone: Its antigen remains unknown.

Buffy coats from healthy blood donors served as controls. This sequence originates from a human donor in good health. The chain links TRBV5-6 to TRBJ1-6, with a weak D call TRBD1 (5 bases). The sequencing input was CD4+ T cells from blood buffy coats. This chain's CDR3 is CASSPQGVASSPLHF. CDR3 in DNA: TGTGCCAGCAGCCCGCAGGGCGTCGCGAGTTCACCCCTCCACTTT.